One and the same sample provided the 3 T cell receptor beta chains below, sequenced in a study of T cell repertoires in cytomegalovirus infection. For these receptors, no antigen is known. TCRdb independently ran MiXCR on the reads; one entry per CDR3 protein. Of a few hundred thousand distinct CDR3 sequences detected, 25% to 35% appear once; the ten largest clones hold roughly 15%. This sample comprised cultured PBMCs, obtained from culture after CMV antigen stimulation. Receptors originate from a human donor in good health (CMV status not recorded). Some clones in this sample may be carry-over from other donors' samples.

This clonotype is a singleton in its sample. V gene TRBV28 combines with J gene TRBJ1-6; possibly TRBD1 for D (5 bases). V was pared by 6 bases and J by 11 bases, with 14 bases between. CDR1 MDHEN and CDR2 SYDVKM come from the germline V gene. CDR3 size: 13 residues. CDR3 residues: CASRTAGGAPLHF. CDR3 bases: TGTGCCAGCAGAACAGCCGGGGGGGCACCCCTCCACTTT.

The V and J genes are TRBV7-8 and TRBJ2-2; 8 positions agree with TRBD2. CDR1 and CDR2 from the germline V gene are SGHVS and FQNEAQ. This CDR3 comprises 15 residues. V shed 7 bases, J shed 6 bases, and the junction held 10 bases outside the gene matches. CDR3 coding DNA: TGTGCCAGCACCGATCGGGGGGGCTTGGCCGGGGAGCTGTTTTTT. It is translated as CASTDRGGLAGELFF.

At least ten counts were recorded for this clonotype. The CDR3, as DNA: TGTGCCAGCAGCCACGCCCCGAACTCCTACGAGCAGTACTTC. This codes for CASSHAPNSYEQYF. The J gene is TRBJ2-7, the V gene TRBV7-2; D gene ambiguous. V lost 5 bases to trimming and J lost 0 bases, with 11 bases between them. This CDR3 contains 14 residues. The germline V gene encodes CDR1 SGHTA and CDR2 FQGNSA.